The 11 T cell receptor beta chains reported below all come from one sample, sequenced in a study of blood T cells in healthy people across ages. A second roughly 6 to 12 cycle PCR used barcoded and J-beta primers. Using its own MiXCR run on the 5' RACE reads, TCRdb lists one record per CDR3 protein. The sample includes some 1.4 million distinct CDR3 sequences, roughly 45% seen only once; the top ten take approximately 7.9%. The source material was blood. These receptors all come from a woman aged 18-29 years in good health.

V is TRBV28 and J is TRBJ1-2, with 12 bases identical to TRBD1. The germline V gene encodes CDR1 MDHEN and CDR2 SYDVKM. The CDR3 is 15 residues long. Losses at the gene ends were 6 bases for V and 8 bases for J; bases not matched to a gene: 10. The chain's CDR3 is CASRRPGQGARGYTF. CDR3 in DNA: TGTGCCAGCAGGCGTCCGGGACAGGGGGCTCGGGGCTACACCTTC.

This chain uses TRBV6-5 with TRBJ2-7; 9 positions agree with TRBD1. V was pared by 5 bases and J by 5 bases, with 7 bases of the junction left unmatched. This CDR3 region has 14 residues. CDR1 MNHEY and CDR2 SVGAGI come from the germline V gene. In nucleotides, the CDR3 is TGTGCCAGCAGTAACGGACAGGGGAGAAACGAGCAGTACTTC. Its protein is CASSNGQGRNEQYF.

The sample holds a few counts of this clonotype. V gene TRBV6-2 or TRBV6-3 combines with J gene TRBJ2-1; tentative D call: TRBD2 (6 bases). The V end was cut by 8 bases, the J end by 0 bases, with 14 bases between. The CDR3 contains 15 residues. In germline, CDR1 is MNHEY, CDR2 SVGEGT. The CDR3 bases are TGTGCCAGCGTAGGCGGGGCCAGCTCCTACAATGAGCAGTTCTTC. It codes for CASVGGASSYNEQFF.

This clonotype showed up just a few times. This sequence joins TRBV5-6 and TRBJ2-6; perhaps D is TRBD1 or TRBD2 (5 bases each). The CDR3 is made up of 16 amino acids. Germline lookup yields CDR1 SGHDT and CDR2 YYEEEE. The germline V and J ends were trimmed by 6 bases and 4 bases, with 17 bases remaining between them. As DNA, the CDR3 is TGTGCCAGCACCTCGAGGGACCGGGTGGGGGCCAACGTCCTGACTTTC. This translates into CASTSRDRVGANVLTF.

Points on this clonotype: A clone one base away is much larger, so this may be a read error. Given the absence of the conserved phenylalanine or tryptophan at the CDR3 end, a read error is likely. This sequence joins TRBV12-3 or TRBV12-4 and TRBJ2-3; a possible D gene is TRBD2 (5 bases). This CDR3 region has 16 residues. V lost 6 bases, J lost 4 bases, and 20 bases lay in between. CDR3 sequence (DNA): TGTGCCAGCAGCGCCTCAGGAGCGGACTTTTCAGATACGCAGTATTCT. Amino acids: CASSASGADFSDTQYS.

This chain uses TRBV2 with TRBJ1-1, with 8 positions matching TRBD1. The CDR3 has 14 amino acids. With 4 bases clipped from V and 5 bases from J, the junction kept 6 bases outside the gene matches. CDR1 is SNHLY, CDR2 FYNNEI, per germline. CDR3 sequence: CASSGQGQGTEAFF. The CDR3 DNA reads TGTGCCAGCAGTGGACAGGGGCAGGGAACTGAAGCTTTCTTT.

This clonotype was seen repeatedly, ten times or more. This CDR3 is CASSLNGGQSYEQYF. CDR3 DNA sequence: TGTGCCAGCAGTTTGAACGGGGGACAATCCTACGAGCAGTACTTC. The V call is TRBV12-3 or TRBV12-4, the J call TRBJ2-7; D is perhaps TRBD1 or TRBD2 (6 bases each). Trimming stripped 3 bases from V and 1 base from J, with 13 bases between. This CDR3 is built from 15 residues.

The genes are TRBV2 and TRBJ1-2, with 8 bases fitting TRBD1. Per the germline V gene, CDR1 is SNHLY and CDR2 is FYNNEI. The CDR3 sequence is 13 residues long. With 5 bases clipped from V and 6 bases from J, the junction kept 5 bases outside the gene matches. The CDR3 reads CASSLTGDHGYTF. CDR3 DNA: TGTGCCAGCAGTCTGACAGGGGATCATGGCTACACCTTC.

The CDR3 region has the DNA TGTGCCATCAGTGTTGGCACCATGAACACTGAAGCTTTCTTT. Protein product: CAISVGTMNTEAFF. This sequence joins TRBV10-3 and TRBJ1-1; D not certain. Germline values: CDR1 ENHRY, CDR2 SYGVKD. With 4 bases removed from V and 0 bases from J, the gap between germline ends came to 9 bases. The CDR3 runs 14 residues.

The CDR3 sequence: CAISDPTGGQGTDTQYF. DNA of the CDR3: TGTGCCATCAGTGACCCCACGGGGGGACAGGGTACAGATACGCAGTATTTT. This sequence joins TRBV10-3 and TRBJ2-3, with 9 bases that match TRBD1. This CDR3 has 17 amino acids. Germline CDR1 ENHRY, CDR2 SYGVKD. The ends lost 3 bases at V and 3 bases at J; junction bases unmatched: 10.

The gene calls are TRBV4-1 and TRBJ2-7; 10 positions match TRBD2. Trimming removed 2 bases from V and 2 bases from J; junction bases left unmatched: 6. The CDR3 extends over 16 amino acids. Germline V gives CDR1 MGHRA, CDR2 YSYEKL. CDR3 nucleotide sequence: TGCGCCAGCAGCCAATCGACTAGCGGGCTACCCTACGAGCAGTACTTC. Its protein is CASSQSTSGLPYEQYF.